The rows below give T cell receptor beta chains drawn from one sample of a study of low-dose radiotherapy and immunotherapy resistance in tumors. TCRdb re-derived calls from the reads in MiXCR, one entry per CDR3 protein. Counted here are over 65,000 distinct CDR3 sequences, about 18% occurring once; the ten biggest clones make up roughly 2.8%. The sample was PBMCs, taken before treatment. The receptors stem from a male donor with prostate cancer. Both conserved end residues are part of each CDR3. Each record gives: D gene, clone size, J gene, V gene, CDR3 protein, CDR3 DNA. The D gene is left open where the match is weak. Only part of the rows carry a size: once, few, many, or a class if the clone is expanded.

>TRBD2|many|TRBJ2-3|TRBV4-2
CASSLSGGRADTQYF
TGTGCCAGCAGTCTTAGCGGGGGGAGGGCAGATACGCAGTATTTT
>TRBD1|many|TRBJ2-2|TRBV19
CAARDRGTGELFF
TGTGCCGCCCGGGACAGGGGCACCGGGGAGCTGTTTTTT
>TRBD2|many|TRBJ2-1|TRBV10-3
CAISESTRGAYNEQFF
TGTGCCATCAGTGAGTCGACTCGGGGGGCCTACAATGAGCAGTTCTTC
>TRBD2|many|TRBJ2-3|TRBV5-4
CASSRGGREDTQYF
TGTGCCAGCAGTCGGGGGGGCAGGGAGGATACGCAGTATTTT
>-|-|TRBJ2-2|TRBV19
CASRWTGGELFF
TGTGCCAGTAGGTGGACCGGCGGGGAGCTGTTTTTT
>-|many|TRBJ1-4|TRBV12-3/TRBV12-4
CASSLFRGEKLFF
TGTGCCAGCAGTTTGTTCCGGGGTGAAAAACTGTTTTTT
>-|many|TRBJ1-3|TRBV4-1
CASSQFAHSVRRAGLGGSGNTIYF
TGCGCCAGCAGCCAATTCGCCCACTCTGTGAGGAGGGCAGGCCTAGGGGGATCTGGAAACACCATATATTTT
>TRBD2|-|TRBJ2-3|TRBV2
CASRGLAGLGDTQYF
TGTGCCAGCAGAGGACTAGCGGGGTTGGGAGATACGCAGTATTTT
>-|many|TRBJ2-7|TRBV18
CASSPAGGTERYEQYF
TGTGCCAGCTCACCTGCGGGCGGGACAGAACGCTACGAGCAGTACTTC
>-|-|TRBJ1-1|TRBV11-2
CASSSQYRVNTEAFF
TGTGCCAGCAGCTCGCAATACAGGGTGAACACTGAAGCTTTCTTT
>TRBD2|many|TRBJ2-1|TRBV15
CATSRALGGGGYNEQFF
TGTGCCACCAGCAGAGCCCTGGGGGGGGGGGGTTACAATGAGCAGTTCTTC
>-|many|TRBJ2-2|TRBV14
CASSRGTYTGELFF
TGTGCCAGCAGCCGAGGGACCTACACCGGGGAGCTGTTTTTT
>-|many|TRBJ1-4|TRBV29-1
CSVGFPNEKLFF
TGCAGCGTTGGGTTTCCCAATGAAAAACTGTTTTTT
>-|many|TRBJ2-7|TRBV14
CASSQRGSHEQYF
TGTGCCAGCAGCCAAAGAGGGTCCCACGAGCAGTACTTC
>-|many|TRBJ2-2|TRBV19
CASSISDVLNTGELFF
TGTGCCAGTAGTATCTCTGACGTCTTGAACACCGGGGAGCTGTTTTTT
>TRBD1|many|TRBJ2-7|TRBV29-1
CSVRDRETDEQYF
TGCAGCGTACGCGACAGGGAGACGGACGAGCAGTACTTC
>-|many|TRBJ2-7|TRBV9
CASSAGDYEQYF
TGTGCCAGCAGCGCCGGGGACTACGAGCAGTACTTC
>-|many|TRBJ2-2|TRBV5-1
CASSLLPATGELFF
TGCGCCAGCAGCTTATTGCCGGCCACCGGGGAGCTGTTTTTT
>-|many|TRBJ2-3|TRBV29-1
CSVDIFPDTQYF
TGCAGCGTAGACATATTTCCAGATACGCAGTATTTT
>-|many|TRBJ2-1|TRBV14
CASSQARGIRSPNEQFF
TGTGCCAGCAGCCAAGCAAGGGGCATAAGGTCCCCTAATGAGCAGTTCTTC
>-|many|TRBJ1-4|TRBV6-6
CASSKQLGEKLFF
TGTGCCAGCAGTAAGCAGCTTGGTGAAAAACTGTTTTTT
>-|many|TRBJ1-5|TRBV2
CASTLWGNQPQHF
TGTGCCAGCACCTTATGGGGTAATCAGCCCCAGCATTTT